This entry lists 27 T cell receptor beta chains sequenced from one sample in a study of lymphopenia after photon versus proton radiotherapy. The table came from immunoSEQ multiplex PCR; TCRdb's copy has only in-frame clones and leaves some out. The sample lists about 20,000 clones, 80% to 90% seen once, with over 2.5% in the top ten. The sample here was peripheral blood, taken from a patient treated with photon-based radiotherapy. The source of these receptors is a woman aged 50 to 65 with pancreatic cancer.

V gene TRBV7-8 combines with J gene TRBJ2-3; 8 nucleotides line up with TRBD2. This CDR3 comprises 17 residues. V lost 5 bases and J lost 1; bases outside the gene matches: 11. Per germline, CDR1 SGHVS and CDR2 FQNEAQ. The CDR3 spells CASSREWTSRGTDTQYF. The CDR3 DNA sequence: TGTGCCAGCAGCCGTGAATGGACTAGCCGGGGCACAGATACGCAGTATTTT.

The chain couples TRBV7-2 to TRBJ2-3; 8 bases are a match to TRBD1. CDR1 is SGHTA, CDR2 FQGNSA, per germline. This CDR3 spans 16 amino acids. With 3 bases clipped from V and 2 bases from J, the junction kept 7 bases outside the gene matches. In DNA form, the CDR3 reads TGTGCCAGCAGCTTGAGTTGGGACAGGAACACAGATACGCAGTATTTT. Amino acid sequence: CASSLSWDRNTDTQYF. Together with reference TRBV7-2 and TRBJ2-3, the CDR3 gives the full variable domain: GAGVSQSPSNKVTEKGKDVELRCDPISGHTALYWYRQSLGQGLEFLIYFQGNSAPDKSGLPSDRFSAERTGGSVSTLTIQRTQQEDSAVYLCASSLSWDRNTDTQYFGPGTRLTVL.

The chain is built from TRBV5-4 and TRBJ2-3; maybe TRBD2 (5 bases). CDR1 and CDR2 from the germline V gene are SGHNT and YYREEE (reference sequence). Trimming left V 6 bases short and J 1 base short, with 18 bases between. The CDR3 totals 16 residues. The CDR3 nucleotides are TGTGCCAGCAACCCCCGAGGGAGTACGGGCACAGATACGCAGTATTTT. Translating it yields CASNPRGSTGTDTQYF.

The chain joins TRBV29-1 to TRBJ1-1; tentative D call: TRBD1 (6 bases). The germline CDR1 and CDR2 sequences are SQVTM and ANQGSEA. The length of the CDR3 is 13 residues. Trimming removed 5 bases from V and 5 bases from J, with 15 bases in between. The CDR3 spells CSVYRTARTEAFF. CDR3 bases: TGCAGCGTTTATCGGACAGCGAGAACTGAAGCTTTCTTT.

This chain uses TRBV5-1 with TRBJ2-4, with D perhaps being TRBD1 or TRBD2 (6 bases each). Trimming stripped 4 bases from V and 8 bases from J, with 25 bases between. There are 17 residues in the CDR3. Germline loops: CDR1 SGHRS, CDR2 YFSETQ. The CDR3 coding sequence is TGCGCCAGCAGCCCGGAGGGGTCGGCAGGGGTGTCGGACATTCAGTACTTC. Its protein product is CASSPEGSAGVSDIQYF.

The chain combines TRBV6-5 with TRBJ2-7, with D hard to call. The V gene's germline CDR1 is MNHEY and CDR2 SVGAGI. The length of the CDR3 is 15 residues. The V and J ends lost 8 bases and 3 bases respectively, with 20 bases between them. Here the CDR3 DNA reads TGTGCCAGCCGCTTGGAGTGGAATACGGACTACGAGCAGTACTTC. It yields the protein CASRLEWNTDYEQYF.

For the CDR3, the DNA is TGTGCCAGCAGTGATATTGGTTTCCAAGAGACCCAGTACTTC. Its protein product is CASSDIGFQETQYF. The rearrangement links TRBV25-1 to TRBJ2-5; no firm D call. With 3 bases removed from V and 1 base from J, the gap between germline ends came to 9 bases. The germline gives CDR1 MGHDK, CDR2 SYGVNS. The CDR3 is 14 residues long.

The chain carries TRBV7-8 and TRBJ2-1; 10 bases are a match to TRBD2. CDR1 is SGHVS and CDR2 is FQNEAQ in the germline V gene. This CDR3 spans 16 amino acids. With V trimmed by 3 bases and J by 8 bases, 10 bases remained unmatched. CDR3 DNA sequence: TGTGCCAGCAGCTTCCGAAGCGGGAGGGGACAATATGAGCAGTTCTTC. Protein sequence: CASSFRSGRGQYEQFF.

The chain couples TRBV19 to TRBJ2-4; D is ambiguous. Germline CDR1 is LNHDA and CDR2 is SQIVND (reference sequence). V was clipped by 3 bases and J by 0 bases, with 9 bases between them. CDR3 length: 15 residues. This CDR3 is CASSMQMIAKNIQYF. The CDR3 DNA is TGTGCCAGTAGTATGCAGATGATAGCCAAAAACATTCAGTACTTC.

This rearrangement joins TRBV5-4 to TRBJ2-7; TRBD1 is a possible D gene (5 bases). V shed 1 base and J shed 2 bases, with 10 bases lying between them. The CDR3 totals 14 residues. Germline values: CDR1 SGHNT, CDR2 YYREEE (reference sequence). CDR3 in amino acids: CASSLRGRTYEQYF. As DNA, the CDR3 is TGTGCCAGCAGCTTGAGGGGCAGGACCTACGAGCAGTACTTC.

This chain uses TRBV28 with TRBJ2-2, with D perhaps matching TRBD2 (5 bases). CDR1 is MDHEN, CDR2 SYDVKM, per germline. This CDR3 contains 16 residues. V lost 3 bases and J lost 3, with 14 bases in between. The chain's CDR3 is CASSFRGILDTGELFF. CDR3 DNA: TGTGCCAGCAGTTTTAGAGGGATATTGGACACCGGGGAGCTGTTTTTT.

The rearrangement uses TRBV19 and TRBJ1-2; 7 nucleotides align to TRBD1. Trimming cost V 5 bases and J 8 bases; bases outside gene matches: 11. Germline-derived CDR1 and CDR2 are LNHDA and SQIVND (reference sequence). The CDR3 loop spans 14 amino acids. CDR3 sequence: CASSPGGTARGYTF. In DNA form, the CDR3 reads TGTGCCAGTAGTCCAGGAGGGACAGCCCGGGGCTACACCTTC.

The chain links TRBV7-4 to TRBJ2-7, with D possibly matching TRBD1 (6 bases). Deletions cut 2 bases from V and 4 bases from J, with 18 bases between. Germline V gene lookup returns CDR1 SGHVT and CDR2 SQSDAQ. The CDR3 covers 16 residues. CDR3 sequence: CASSLNPRTVGYEQYF. CDR3 in DNA: TGTGCCAGCAGCTTAAACCCACGGACAGTTGGGTACGAGCAGTACTTC.

The chain couples TRBV19 to TRBJ2-1, with D possibly called TRBD1 or TRBD2 (5 bases each). This CDR3 has 15 amino acids. The V gene's germline CDR1 is LNHDA and CDR2 SQIVND (reference sequence). V was trimmed by 1 base and J by 6 bases, leaving 13 bases between them. The CDR3 reads CASSIVGTSSNEQFF. The CDR3 coding sequence is TGTGCCAGTAGTATAGTTGGGACCTCTTCCAATGAGCAGTTCTTC.

The chain combines TRBV30 with TRBJ1-1; a possible D gene is TRBD1 (6 bases). This CDR3 spans 15 amino acids. V was pared by 2 bases and J by 0 bases, with 13 bases between. CDR1 and CDR2 (germline): GTSNPN, SVGIG (reference sequence). The CDR3 sequence: CAWSLNREVNTEAFF. The CDR3 nucleotides are TGTGCCTGGAGTCTAAACAGGGAGGTGAACACTGAAGCTTTCTTT.

CDR3 protein: CASSHSQETQYF. CDR3 DNA: TGTGCCAGCAGCCACTCTCAAGAGACCCAGTACTTC. The rearrangement links TRBV7-2 to TRBJ2-5; unclear D gene. V was pared by 5 bases and J by 2 bases, with 6 bases between. The V gene's germline CDR1 is SGHTA and CDR2 FQGNSA. The CDR3 spans 12 residues.

There are a few counts of this clone. This sequence joins TRBV29-1 and TRBJ2-7; a possible D gene is TRBD2 (6 bases). This CDR3 spans 17 amino acids. Germline V gene data show CDR1 as SQVTM and CDR2 as ANQGSEA. The ends were cut back, 4 bases at V and 3 bases at J, with 25 bases in the middle. The CDR3 nucleotides are TGCAGCGTTGCCCAGTTTTGGGGGGACGAAGCGAGCTACGAGCAGTACTTC. Translation: CSVAQFWGDEASYEQYF.

This sequence joins TRBV19 and TRBJ2-2, with TRBD2 as a possible D gene (6 bases). This CDR3 is built from 15 residues. Trimming pared 7 bases from V and 7 bases from J, leaving 19 bases between. The germline CDR1 and CDR2 sequences are LNHDA and SQIVND (reference sequence). The CDR3 loop is CASNLVRESHGELFF. The CDR3, as DNA: TGTGCCAGTAATCTCGTACGGGAGTCCCACGGGGAGCTGTTTTTT.

The chain carries TRBV2 and TRBJ1-5; D is perhaps TRBD1 (5 bases). V was pared by 8 bases and J by 3 bases, with 14 bases between. This CDR3 spans 14 amino acids. Germline CDR1 and CDR2: SNHLY and FYNNEI. The CDR3 coding sequence is TGTGCCAGCTCAGGGATTTTTGACAATCAGCCCCAGCATTTT. Residues: CASSGIFDNQPQHF. Based on the CDR3 plus reference TRBV2 and TRBJ1-5, the full variable domain is EPEVTQTPSHQVTQMGQEVILRCVPISNHLYFYWYRQILGQKVEFLVSFYNNEISEKSEIFDDQFSVERPDGSNFTLKIRSTKLEDSAMYFCASSGIFDNQPQHFGDGTRLSIL.

The V gene is TRBV9, the J gene TRBJ2-7; D is undetermined. V was pared by 5 bases and J by 0 bases, with 9 bases between. Germline assignment: CDR1 SGDLS and CDR2 YYNGEE. The CDR3 is 13 residues long. This CDR3 is CASSPADSYEQYF. The CDR3 bases are TGTGCCAGCAGTCCGGCGGACTCCTACGAGCAGTACTTC.

The chain has TRBV7-7 and TRBJ2-5, with unresolved D. Germline loops: CDR1 SSHAT, CDR2 FNYEAQ (reference sequence). Between the trimmed V and J ends, which lost 4 bases and 4 bases, there was a span of 7 bases. The CDR3 is made up of 12 amino acids. CDR3 in amino acids: CASSSGGETQYF. The CDR3 DNA reads TGTGCCAGCAGCTCCGGTGGAGAGACCCAGTACTTC.

V is TRBV10-3 and J is TRBJ2-2; no clear D. The CDR3 runs 15 residues. Between the trimmed V and J ends, which lost 2 bases and 4 bases, there was a span of 11 bases. The germline V gene has CDR1 ENHRY and CDR2 SYGVKD. CDR3 protein: CAISERPPPTGELFF. CDR3 bases: TGTGCCATCAGTGAGCGCCCTCCCCCCACCGGGGAGCTGTTTTTT.

The chain combines TRBV23-1 with TRBJ2-2; 9 bases fit TRBD1. TRBV23-1 is an ORF, with its function uncertain. This CDR3 is built from 16 residues. J lost 3 bases, V lost 4 bases, and 6 bases had no gene match. CDR3 coding DNA: TGCGCCAGCAGTCTGCCGGGACAGGGAGACACCGGGGAGCTGTTTTTT. Amino acid sequence: CASSLPGQGDTGELFF.

This clone was counted a few times. This chain connects TRBV10-3 to TRBJ2-7, with a possible D match to TRBD1 (5 bases). The CDR3 spans 14 residues. The V gene's germline CDR1 is ENHRY and CDR2 SYGVKD. Trimming took off 4 bases at V and 0 bases at J, with 10 bases between the two ends. CDR3 region: CAISGVTDSYEQYF. The CDR3 nucleotides are TGTGCCATCAGTGGCGTGACAGACTCCTACGAGCAGTACTTC.

The rearrangement joins TRBV7-2 to TRBJ1-5; 7 bases match TRBD1. Unmatched junction bases numbered 4, after V lost 5 bases and J lost 0 bases. CDR3 length: 15 residues. From germline, CDR1 is SGHTA and CDR2 FQGNSA. CDR3 region: CASSPRQGSNQPQHF. The CDR3 region has the DNA TGTGCCAGCAGCCCCCGACAGGGTAGCAATCAGCCCCAGCATTTT.

V gene TRBV11-2 combines with J gene TRBJ2-4, with D tentatively TRBD1 (6 bases). The length of the CDR3 is 19 residues. Germline CDR1 is SGHAT and CDR2 is FQNNGV. Trimming took off 1 base at V and 2 bases at J, with 21 bases between the two ends. The CDR3 DNA follows: TGTGCCAGCAGCTTAGTAGAGAGGTCAGGGGAATTCACCAAAAACATTCAGTACTTC. Encoded protein: CASSLVERSGEFTKNIQYF.

The genes are TRBV2 and TRBJ1-1; D is unresolved. Germline V CDR1 and CDR2: SNHLY, FYNNEI. Trimming pared 6 bases from V and 3 bases from J, leaving 17 bases between. The CDR3 extends over 15 amino acids. The CDR3 bases are TGTGCCAGCAGACCCTACCCAGAAACCGACACTGAAGCTTTCTTT. Protein product: CASRPYPETDTEAFF.